The 20 T cell receptor beta chains listed next were all sequenced from one sample in a study of blood T cell repertoires in COVID-19. Only in-frame clones appear in the TCRdb table, and some are missing; sequencing was by immunoSEQ multiplex PCR. The table records roughly 130,000 clones, 70% to 80% of them present only once. Specimen: peripheral blood. The receptor set was obtained from a man aged 55-75 years with acute or convalescent COVID-19.

In this sample, this clone turned up once. This sequence joins TRBV18 and TRBJ1-5, with a possible D match to TRBD1 (5 bases). This CDR3 spans 15 amino acids. CDR1 KGHSH and CDR2 LQKENI come from the germline V gene. The V end lost 6 bases, the J end lost 0 bases, and 12 bases lay between the germline ends. The CDR3: CASSLGHSSNQPQHF. The CDR3 bases are TGTGCCAGCTCCCTTGGACACAGTAGCAATCAGCCCCAGCATTTT.

In this sample, this clone turned up a few times. This rearrangement joins TRBV28 to TRBJ1-2, with TRBD1 as a possible D gene (5 bases). Between the trimmed V and J ends, which lost 5 bases and 8 bases, there was a span of 15 bases. The CDR3 contains 13 residues. CDR1 is MDHEN, CDR2 SYDVKM, per germline. The CDR3, as DNA: TGTGCCAGCAGTCGAAGAGCCAGGGAAGGCTACACCTTC. As protein: CASSRRAREGYTF.

The genes are TRBV19 and TRBJ2-7, with D maybe TRBD2 (5 bases). Germline loops: CDR1 LNHDA, CDR2 SQIVND (reference sequence). V dropped 3 bases and J dropped 2 bases, with 14 bases sitting between them. The CDR3 loop spans 15 amino acids. The CDR3 nucleotides read TGTGCCAGTAGTATCCAGTCTAGCCGTACCTACGAGCAGTACTTC. It codes for CASSIQSSRTYEQYF.

The chain uses TRBV19 and TRBJ2-1; 13 bases line up with TRBD2. The CDR3 contains 17 residues. J gave up 8 bases and V 4 bases, and 11 bases lay outside the gene matches. Germline assignment: CDR1 LNHDA and CDR2 SQIVND (reference sequence). As DNA, the CDR3 is TGTGCCAGTAGTACCAGGACTAGCGGGGGCCGGAGGGATGAGCAGTTCTTC. Amino acid sequence: CASSTRTSGGRRDEQFF.

The chain joins TRBV7-8 to TRBJ2-1, with D hard to call. The CDR3 spans 13 residues. Germline loops: CDR1 SGHVS, CDR2 FQNEAQ. Trimming took 1 base from V and 4 from J, leaving 5 bases between them. The CDR3 nucleotides read TGTGCCAGCAGCTTAGAACGGTACAATGAGCAGTTCTTC. It translates to CASSLERYNEQFF. Full variable domain (remainder filled in from reference TRBV7-8 and TRBJ2-1): GAGVSQSPRYKVAKRGQDVALRCDPISGHVSLFWYQQALGQGPEFLTYFQNEAQLDKSGLPSDRFFAERPEGSVSTLKIQRTQQEDSAVYLCASSLERYNEQFFGPGTRLTVL.

This rearrangement joins TRBV27 to TRBJ2-7; D gene uncertain. V lost 5 bases and J lost 0, with 11 bases in between. CDR3 length: 14 residues. Germline CDR1 is MNHEY and CDR2 is SMNVEV (reference sequence). The DNA for the CDR3 is TGTGCCAGCAGTAAAGGCAGGCTCTCCTACGAGCAGTACTTC. As protein: CASSKGRLSYEQYF.

The CDR3 coding sequence is TGCGCCAGCAGCCAAGTGACTAGCGGTTACAATGAGCAGTTCTTC. Amino acid sequence: CASSQVTSGYNEQFF. The chain recombines TRBV4-3 with TRBJ2-1; TRBD2 agrees at 9 bases. Unmatched junction bases numbered 2, after V lost 1 base and J lost 4 bases. The CDR3 is 15 residues long. CDR1 and CDR2 from the germline V gene are LGHNA and YSLEER.

This chain connects TRBV7-2 to TRBJ2-3, with D uncertain. Germline V CDR1 and CDR2: SGHTA, FQGNSA. This CDR3 is built from 12 residues. Trimming took 5 bases from V and 2 from J, leaving 5 bases between them. Here the CDR3 reads CASSRDTDTQYF. In DNA, the CDR3 is TGTGCCAGCAGCAGAGACACAGATACGCAGTATTTT.

V is TRBV29-1 and J is TRBJ2-7, with TRBD2 identical over 10 bases. The CDR3 length is 15 residues. The junction had 9 bases not matched to a gene; V was cut back by 4 bases and J by 3 bases. Germline V lookup: CDR1 SQVTM, CDR2 ANQGSEA. CDR3 loop: CSVVWLAGDIYEQYF. The DNA for the CDR3 is TGCAGCGTTGTGTGGCTAGCGGGAGACATCTACGAGCAGTACTTC.

The chain employs TRBV5-5 and TRBJ2-3; 8 positions match TRBD2. Per germline, CDR1 SGHKS and CDR2 YYEKEE (reference sequence). V trimming: 4 bases; J trimming: 0 bases; junction bases outside the gene matches: 4. The CDR3 is 15 residues long. CDR3: CASSLPSGSTDTQYF. The CDR3 bases are TGTGCCAGCAGCCTCCCTAGCGGGAGCACAGATACGCAGTATTTT.

This rearrangement joins TRBV30 to TRBJ1-1; no reliable D call. The CDR3 runs to 14 residues. V gave up 5 bases and J gave up 0 bases, with 13 bases separating them. CDR1 GTSNPN and CDR2 SVGIG come from the germline V gene (reference sequence). The CDR3 sequence: CAWARGHLNTEAFF. In DNA form, the CDR3 reads TGTGCCTGGGCCCGAGGGCACCTGAACACTGAAGCTTTCTTT.

The chain uses TRBV16 and TRBJ1-4; weak D call: TRBD1 (5 bases). V was pared by 6 bases and J by 8 bases, with 13 bases between. Germline CDR1 KGHSY, CDR2 FQNENV. There are 13 residues in the CDR3. This CDR3 reads CASRQGHREKLFF. The CDR3 nucleotides are TGTGCCAGCAGGCAGGGCCACCGGGAAAAACTGTTTTTT. The whole variable domain, remainder taken from reference TRBV16 and TRBJ1-4, is GEEVAQTPKHLVRGEGQKAKLYCAPIKGHSYVFWYQQVLKNEFKFLISFQNENVFDETGMPKERFSAKCLPNSPCSLEIQATKLEDSAVYFCASRQGHREKLFFGSGTQLSVL.

This sequence joins TRBV5-4 and TRBJ2-2, with 8 bases aligning to TRBD1. CDR1 is SGHNT, CDR2 YYREEE, per germline (reference sequence). Trimming at V came to 5 bases and at J to 7 bases, leaving 7 bases not matched to a gene. The CDR3 spans 14 residues. The CDR3, as DNA: TGTGCCAGCAGACCCGGACAGGGCATCGGGGAGCTGTTTTTT. Encoded protein: CASRPGQGIGELFF.

Comments on this clone: An end of the junction differs from the germline gene, which may be a read error. The chain links TRBV27 to TRBJ1-5; no reliable D call. The CDR3 runs to 13 residues. Germline V CDR1 and CDR2: MNHEY, SMNVEV (reference sequence). CDR3 region: CASSLSSLQPQHF. Here the CDR3 DNA reads TGTGCCAGCAGTCTATCCTCGCTACAGCCCCAGCATTTT.

This clone has only a few counts. The sample contains more than one DNA sequence encoding this CDR3. CDR3 sequence (DNA): TGTGCCAGCAGCCAACAGGGTTCCTACGAGCAGTACTTC. The encoded protein is CASSQQGSYEQYF. The V call is TRBV3-1 (or the pseudogene TRBV3-2), the J call TRBJ2-7; D perhaps matches TRBD1 (5 bases). Trimming cost V 2 bases and J 1 base, with 6 bases left between them. The germline V gene has CDR1 LGHDT and CDR2 YNNKEL (reference sequence). The CDR3 has 13 amino acids.

The V and J genes are TRBV28 and TRBJ2-7, with 9 bases identical to TRBD1. The V gene's germline CDR1 is MDHEN and CDR2 SYDVKM. With V trimmed by 10 bases and J by 4 bases, 11 bases remained unmatched. CDR3 size: 14 residues. The CDR3: CATKTGTGHYEQYF. The CDR3 coding sequence is TGTGCCACCAAGACCGGGACAGGGCATTACGAGCAGTACTTC. The full variable domain, completed using reference TRBV28 and TRBJ2-7, is DVKVTQSSRYLVKRTGEKVFLECVQDMDHENMFWYRQDPGLGLRLIYFSYDVKMKEKGDIPEGYSVSREKKERFSLILESASTNQTSMYLCATKTGTGHYEQYFGPGTRLTVT.

This chain joins TRBV2 and TRBJ1-2, with no clear D. The ends were cut back, 5 bases at V and 7 bases at J, with 14 bases in the middle. Germline V gives CDR1 SNHLY, CDR2 FYNNEI. The CDR3 is made up of 13 amino acids. The CDR3 here is CASSRAPGSGYTF. DNA of the CDR3: TGTGCCAGCAGTCGGGCCCCGGGGAGTGGCTACACCTTC.

In nucleotides, the CDR3 is TGTGCCAGCAGCTTAGGTCGCGTCCCATTCTTC. This sequence encodes CASSLGRVPFF. The chain has TRBV7-8 and TRBJ2-1; D not certain. The CDR3 contains 11 residues. CDR1 is SGHVS, CDR2 FQNEAQ, per germline. The germline V and J ends were trimmed by 1 base and 16 bases, with 11 bases remaining between them.

This clone appeared a few times. The chain links TRBV5-1 to TRBJ1-4, with 8 positions matching TRBD1. Germline V gene sequence: CDR1 SGHRS, CDR2 YFSETQ. J gave up 11 bases and V 2 bases, and 8 bases lay outside the gene matches. This CDR3 has 14 amino acids. The DNA for the CDR3 is TGCGCCAGCAGCTTTTTGCAGGGGGCAGACAAACTGTTTTTT. This codes for CASSFLQGADKLFF. The full variable domain, rest sourced from reference TRBV5-1 and TRBJ1-4, is KAGVTQTPRYLIKTRGQQVTLSCSPISGHRSVSWYQQTPGQGLQFLFEYFSETQRNKGNFPGRFSGRQFSNSRSEMNVSTLELGDSALYLCASSFLQGADKLFFGSGTQLSVL.

The rearrangement uses TRBV10-3 and TRBJ1-1; D possibly corresponds to TRBD1 (5 bases). CDR1 and CDR2 (germline): ENHRY, SYGVKD. Trimming took off 10 bases at V and 4 bases at J, with 10 bases between the two ends. The CDR3 extends over 11 amino acids. Here the CDR3 DNA reads TGTGCCACCCGCCAGGGCACTGAAGCTTTCTTT. Protein product: CATRQGTEAFF.